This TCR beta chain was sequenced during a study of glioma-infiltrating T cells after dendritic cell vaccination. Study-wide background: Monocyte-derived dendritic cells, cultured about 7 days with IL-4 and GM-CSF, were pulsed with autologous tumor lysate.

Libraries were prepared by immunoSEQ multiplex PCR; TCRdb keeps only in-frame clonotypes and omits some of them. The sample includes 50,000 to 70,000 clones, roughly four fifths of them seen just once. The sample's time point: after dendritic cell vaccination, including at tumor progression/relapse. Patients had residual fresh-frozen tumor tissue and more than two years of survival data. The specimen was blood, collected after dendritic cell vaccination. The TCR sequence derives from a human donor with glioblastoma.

The CDR3 DNA reads TGTGCCAGTAGGAGGGACACTGGAAACACCATATATTTT. Translated, it gives CASRRDTGNTIYF. The V and J genes are TRBV19 and TRBJ1-3, with a weak D call TRBD1 (6 bases). The CDR3 length is 13 residues. V was clipped by 6 bases and J by 2 bases, with 8 bases between them. The germline gives CDR1 LNHDA, CDR2 SQIVND (reference sequence).